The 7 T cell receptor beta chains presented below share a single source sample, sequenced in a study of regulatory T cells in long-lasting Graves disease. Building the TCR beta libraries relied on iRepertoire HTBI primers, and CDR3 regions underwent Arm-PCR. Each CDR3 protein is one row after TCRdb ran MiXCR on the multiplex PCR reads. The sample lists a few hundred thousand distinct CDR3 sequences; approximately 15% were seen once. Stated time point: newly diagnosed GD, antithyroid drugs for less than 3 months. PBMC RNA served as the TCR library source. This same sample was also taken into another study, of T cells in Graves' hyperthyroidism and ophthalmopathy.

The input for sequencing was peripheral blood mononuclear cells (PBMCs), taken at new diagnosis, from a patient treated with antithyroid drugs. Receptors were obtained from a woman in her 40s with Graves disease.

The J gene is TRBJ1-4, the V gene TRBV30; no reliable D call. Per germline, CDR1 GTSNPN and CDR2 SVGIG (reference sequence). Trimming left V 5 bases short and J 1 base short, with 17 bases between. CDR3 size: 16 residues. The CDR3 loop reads CAWRTVRDVTNEKLFF. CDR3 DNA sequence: TGTGCCTGGCGGACGGTGCGTGACGTAACTAATGAAAAACTGTTTTTT.

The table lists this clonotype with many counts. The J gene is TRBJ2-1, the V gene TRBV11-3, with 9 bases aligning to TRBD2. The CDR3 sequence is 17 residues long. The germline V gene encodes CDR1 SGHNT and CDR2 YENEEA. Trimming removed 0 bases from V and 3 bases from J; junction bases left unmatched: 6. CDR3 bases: TGTGCCAGCAGCTTAGACGGGCTAGCGGGGAACTACAATGAGCAGTTCTTC. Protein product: CASSLDGLAGNYNEQFF.

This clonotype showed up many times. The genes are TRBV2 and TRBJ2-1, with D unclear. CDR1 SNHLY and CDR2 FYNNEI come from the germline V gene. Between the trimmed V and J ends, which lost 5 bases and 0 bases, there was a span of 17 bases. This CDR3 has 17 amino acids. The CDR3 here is CASSPPSGFSSYNEQFF. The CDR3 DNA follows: TGTGCCAGCAGTCCCCCGTCCGGTTTTAGCTCCTACAATGAGCAGTTCTTC.

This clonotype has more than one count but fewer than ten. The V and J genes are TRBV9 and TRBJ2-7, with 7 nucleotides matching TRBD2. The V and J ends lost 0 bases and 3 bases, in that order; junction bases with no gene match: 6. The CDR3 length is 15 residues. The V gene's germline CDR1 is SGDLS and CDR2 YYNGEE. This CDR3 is CASSVGWTSNYEQYF. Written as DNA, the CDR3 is TGTGCCAGCAGCGTAGGTTGGACTAGTAACTACGAGCAGTACTTC.

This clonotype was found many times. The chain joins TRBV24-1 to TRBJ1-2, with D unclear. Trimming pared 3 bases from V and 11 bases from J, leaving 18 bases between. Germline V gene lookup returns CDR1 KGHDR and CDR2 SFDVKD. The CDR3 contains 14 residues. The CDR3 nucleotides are TGTGCCACCAGTGATATGACCCGAGGAGGCTTATACACCTTC. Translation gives CATSDMTRGGLYTF.

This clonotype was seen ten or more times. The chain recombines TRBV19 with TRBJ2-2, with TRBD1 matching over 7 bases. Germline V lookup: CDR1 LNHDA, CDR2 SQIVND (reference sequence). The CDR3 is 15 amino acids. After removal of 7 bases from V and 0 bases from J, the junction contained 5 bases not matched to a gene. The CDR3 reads CASTRDSPNTGELFF. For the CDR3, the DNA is TGTGCCAGTACTCGGGACAGCCCGAACACCGGGGAGCTGTTTTTT. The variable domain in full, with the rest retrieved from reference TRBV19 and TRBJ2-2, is DGGITQSPKYLFRKEGQNVTLSCEQNLNHDAMYWYRQDPGQGLRLIYYSQIVNDFQKGDIAEGYSVSREKKESFPLTVTSAQKNPTAFYLCASTRDSPNTGELFFGEGSRLTVL.

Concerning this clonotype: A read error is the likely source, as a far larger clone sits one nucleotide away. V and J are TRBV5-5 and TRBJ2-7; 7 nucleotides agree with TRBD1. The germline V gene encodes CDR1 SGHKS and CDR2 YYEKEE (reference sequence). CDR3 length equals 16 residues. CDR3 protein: CASSLGGSLPTYKQYF. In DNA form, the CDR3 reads TGTGCCAGCAGCTTAGGGGGCAGCCTCCCTACCTACAAGCAGTACTTC.